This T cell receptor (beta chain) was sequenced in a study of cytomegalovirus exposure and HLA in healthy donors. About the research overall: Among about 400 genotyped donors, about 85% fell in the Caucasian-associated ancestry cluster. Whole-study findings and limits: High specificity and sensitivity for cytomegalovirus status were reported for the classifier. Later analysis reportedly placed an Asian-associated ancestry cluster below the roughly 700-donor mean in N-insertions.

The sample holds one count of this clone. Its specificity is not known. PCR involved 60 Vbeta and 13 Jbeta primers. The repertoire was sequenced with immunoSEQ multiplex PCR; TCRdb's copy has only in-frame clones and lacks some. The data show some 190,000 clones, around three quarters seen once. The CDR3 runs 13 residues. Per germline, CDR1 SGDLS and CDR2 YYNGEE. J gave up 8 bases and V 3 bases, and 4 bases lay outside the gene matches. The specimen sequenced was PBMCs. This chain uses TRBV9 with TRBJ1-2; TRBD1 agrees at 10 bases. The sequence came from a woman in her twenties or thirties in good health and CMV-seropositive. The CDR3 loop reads CASSGTGGEGYTF. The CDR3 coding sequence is TGTGCCAGCAGCGGGACAGGGGGGGAAGGCTACACCTTC. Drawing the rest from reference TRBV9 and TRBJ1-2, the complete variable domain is DSGVTQTPKHLITATGQRVTLRCSPRSGDLSVYWYQQSLDQGLQFLIQYYNGEERAKGNILERFSAQQFPDLHSELNLSSLELGDSALYFCASSGTGGEGYTFGSGTRLTVV.